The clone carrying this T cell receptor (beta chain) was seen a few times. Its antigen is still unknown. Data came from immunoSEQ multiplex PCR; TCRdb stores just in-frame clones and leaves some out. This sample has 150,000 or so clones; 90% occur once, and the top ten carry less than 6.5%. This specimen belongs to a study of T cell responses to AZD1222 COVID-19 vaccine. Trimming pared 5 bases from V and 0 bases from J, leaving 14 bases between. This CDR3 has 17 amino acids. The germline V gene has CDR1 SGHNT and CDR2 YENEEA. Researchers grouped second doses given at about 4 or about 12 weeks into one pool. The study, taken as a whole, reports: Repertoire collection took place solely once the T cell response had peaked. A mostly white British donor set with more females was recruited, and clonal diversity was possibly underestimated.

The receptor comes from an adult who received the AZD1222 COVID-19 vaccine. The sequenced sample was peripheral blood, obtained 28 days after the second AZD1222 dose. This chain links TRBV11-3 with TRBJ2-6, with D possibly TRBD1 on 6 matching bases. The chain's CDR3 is CASSVGQSSSGANVLTF. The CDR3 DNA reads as TGTGCCAGCAGCGTAGGACAGTCGAGCTCTGGGGCCAACGTCCTGACTTTC.